This T cell receptor beta chain was sequenced for a study of blood T cell repertoires in COVID-19. As for the study in general: Researchers got acute and convalescent COVID-19 samples from the United States, Italy and Spain. The cDNA or gDNA used as material had been derived from T cells, B-cell-depleted T cells, or PBMCs.

Original data processing: Nucleated cell counts were estimated from reference gene primer amplification. The repertoire was sequenced with immunoSEQ multiplex PCR; TCRdb's copy has only in-frame clones and lacks some. The V and J calls and clone size are taken from that table; D and trimming were inferred from the DNA. This table holds fewer than 350,000 clones, roughly 93% found once. The CDR3 has 12 residues. Trimming left V 2 bases short and J 3 bases short, with 5 bases between. This study enrolled people aged about 18 to 100 from about two dozen US geographic areas. V gene TRBV23-1 combines with J gene TRBJ2-7; D is unresolved. TRBV23-1 is an open reading frame, and its role is uncertain. The sample comprised PBMCs or T cells enriched from blood (not recorded which). The sequence was collected from a woman between 35 and 50 years old with acute COVID-19. CDR3 coding DNA: TGCGCCAGCAGTCAAGGCAGCTACGAGCAGTACTTC. Its protein product is CASSQGSYEQYF.